This T cell receptor beta chain came from a study of response to subunit inactivated influenza vaccine. Germline CDR1 is LGHNA and CDR2 is YSLEER. The V and J ends lost 4 bases and 4 bases respectively, with 10 bases between them. The CDR3 has 13 amino acids. MiXCR, applied by TCRdb to the RT-PCR reads, yields one record per CDR3 protein. This sample has about 500,000 distinct CDR3 sequences; about 7.2% occur once, and the top ten carry around 13%. This clonotype was counted only a few times. This TCR was sampled from a man aged 50-75 years who received an inactivated influenza vaccine. The chain employs TRBV4-3 and TRBJ1-1; D gene ambiguous. Sequenced material: PBMCs from blood, taken 23 months after vaccination. Written as DNA, the CDR3 is TGCGCCAGCAGCCCCCTTGAGGGCACTGAAGCTTTCTTT. It encodes CASSPLEGTEAFF.